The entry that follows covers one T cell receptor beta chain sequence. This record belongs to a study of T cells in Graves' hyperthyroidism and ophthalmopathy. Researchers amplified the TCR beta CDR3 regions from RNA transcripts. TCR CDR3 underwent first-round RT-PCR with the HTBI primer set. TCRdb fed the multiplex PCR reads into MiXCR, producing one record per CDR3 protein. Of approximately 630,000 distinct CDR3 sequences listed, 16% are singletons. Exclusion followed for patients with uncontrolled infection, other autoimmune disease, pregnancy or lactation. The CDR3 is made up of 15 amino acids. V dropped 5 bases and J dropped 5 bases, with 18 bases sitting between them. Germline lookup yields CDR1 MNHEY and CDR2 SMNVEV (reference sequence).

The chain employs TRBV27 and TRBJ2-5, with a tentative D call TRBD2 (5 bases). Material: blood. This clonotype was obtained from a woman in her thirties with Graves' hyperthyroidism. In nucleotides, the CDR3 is TGTGCCAGCAGTCCTTTGGATCGCCGAGGGGAGACCCAGTACTTC. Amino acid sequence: CASSPLDRRGETQYF.